This is a list of T cell receptor beta chains from one sample in a study of T cells in Graves' hyperthyroidism and ophthalmopathy. Via MiXCR, TCRdb re-called the multiplex PCR reads, giving one row per CDR3 protein. The data contain about 640,000 distinct CDR3 sequences, around 21% of them singletons. Sequencing was performed on blood. Receptors were obtained from a man aged 25-45 years with Graves' ophthalmopathy. The CDR3 runs from the conserved cysteine through the conserved F or W. D genes are given only for firm matches. The size field is filled for only some rows; it gives once, few, many or a size class.

D	V	J	size	CDR3	DNA
TRBD2	TRBV6-2/TRBV6-3	TRBJ2-1	.	CASSWMFGGRRQSEQFF	TGTGCCAGCAGTTGGATGTTTGGCGGGAGGAGACAAAGTGAGCAGTTCTTC
.	TRBV4-1	TRBJ2-3	few	CASSQVGLQGGDTQYF	TGTGCCAGCAGCCAAGTGGGGCTCCAAGGCGGAGATACGCAGTATTTT
TRBD2	TRBV30	TRBJ2-7	few	CAWNLAGGLGEQYF	TGTGCCTGGAACTTAGCGGGAGGACTTGGCGAGCAGTACTTC
.	TRBV20-1	TRBJ2-5	few	CSAPLLGGGPETQYF	TGCAGTGCCCCCCTTCTGGGGGGGGGGCCAGAGACCCAGTACTTC
.	TRBV28	TRBJ2-5	many	CASSGVGETQYF	TGTGCCAGCAGCGGAGTGGGAGAGACCCAGTACTTC
TRBD1	TRBV6-1	TRBJ2-4	.	CASKGTGAKNIQYF	TGTGCCAGCAAAGGGACAGGGGCCAAAAACATTCAGTACTTC
TRBD1	TRBV11-2	TRBJ2-1	many	CASSFPGQAKNEQFF	TGTGCCAGCAGCTTCCCGGGACAGGCGAAAAATGAGCAGTTCTTC
TRBD1	TRBV2	TRBJ1-1	many	CASPQNTGGQGGTEAFF	TGTGCCAGCCCCCAAAACACGGGAGGACAGGGCGGAACTGAAGCTTTCTTT
.	TRBV7-9	TRBJ2-3	.	CASSHTQGRRDPPQYF	TGTGCCAGCAGCCACACCCAAGGTCGCAGAGACCCGCCGCAGTATTTT
TRBD1	TRBV19	TRBJ2-7	few	CASAGTGGNEQYF	TGTGCGAGCGCCGGGACAGGGGGAAACGAGCAGTACTTC
.	TRBV7-9	TRBJ2-5	many	CASSPSGVNQETQYF	TGTGCCAGCAGCCCCTCCGGGGTAAACCAAGAGACCCAGTACTTC
TRBD1	TRBV11-2	TRBJ2-1	.	CASSTHRRTRGGTGGNEQFF	TGTGCCAGCAGCACTCACAGACGGACCCGAGGTGGAACAGGGGGTAATGAGCAGTTCTTC
.	TRBV9	TRBJ1-5	few	CASSVNGDHQPQHF	TGTGCCAGCAGCGTAAACGGGGATCATCAGCCCCAGCATTTT
.	TRBV7-2	TRBJ2-1	many	CASSLTRREQFF	TGTGCCAGCAGCTTGACCCGGCGTGAGCAGTTCTTC
.	TRBV7-2	TRBJ1-4	few	CASRSEEKLFF	TGTGCCAGCAGGTCAGAGGAAAAACTGTTTTTT
TRBD1	TRBV2	TRBJ2-4	few	CASSEDRAAKNIQYF	TGTGCCAGCAGCGAGGACAGGGCGGCCAAAAACATTCAGTACTTC
TRBD1	TRBV29-1	TRBJ2-1	few	CSVQQGASYNEQFF	TGCAGCGTGCAACAGGGGGCATCCTACAATGAGCAGTTCTTC
.	TRBV3-1	TRBJ2-2	few	CASSPSSADRRELFF	TGTGCCAGCAGCCCCTCCTCAGCGGATCGCAGGGAGCTGTTTTTT
TRBD1	TRBV5-6	TRBJ2-7	.	CASSLFGQGVYEQYF	TGTGCCAGCAGCTTATTCGGACAGGGGGTCTACGAGCAGTACTTC
TRBD1	TRBV6-1	TRBJ2-5	many	CASSEHGTGTQETQYF	TGTGCCAGCAGTGAACATGGGACAGGGACGCAAGAGACCCAGTACTTC
.	TRBV11-2	TRBJ2-2	.	CASGNRPNTGELFF	TGTGCCAGTGGGAATAGACCGAACACCGGGGAGCTGTTTTTT
.	TRBV28	TRBJ2-4	.	CASSSGPSKNIQYF	TGTGCCAGCAGTTCGGGACCGTCCAAAAACATTCAGTACTTC
.	TRBV3-1	TRBJ2-3	many	CASSPRGSDTQYF	TGTGCCAGCAGCCCCAGGGGTTCAGATACGCAGTATTTT